The rows below give T cell receptor beta chains drawn from one sample of a study of T cells in Graves' hyperthyroidism and ophthalmopathy. TCRdb independently ran MiXCR on the multiplex PCR reads; one entry per CDR3 protein. The sample includes approximately 330,000 distinct CDR3 sequences, roughly an eighth of them seen just once. Input material: blood. The source of these receptors is a woman aged 40 to 50 with Graves' ophthalmopathy. Each CDR3 is given with its conserved first and last residue. A D gene is named only where the DNA matches it firmly. Expanded clones get a size class; other rows say once, few or many, or leave the size out.

abundance | d_gene | j_gene | v_gene | CDR3aa | CDR3nt
- | TRBD2 | TRBJ2-7 | TRBV7-9 | CASSSLAGDHSYEQYF | TGTGCCAGCAGCTCCTTAGCGGGAGACCACTCCTACGAGCAGTACTTC
few | - | TRBJ1-6 | TRBV2 | CATMSLSNSPLHF | TGTGCCACCATGAGTTTGTCTAACTCACCCCTCCACTTT
- | TRBD1 | TRBJ2-7 | TRBV4-1 | CASSQFRDSTYEQYF | TGCGCCAGCAGCCAATTCCGGGACAGTACCTACGAGCAGTACTTC
many | - | TRBJ1-4 | TRBV28 | CASSRGGTFNEKLFF | TGTGCCAGCAGTCGAGGGGGGACTTTTAATGAAAAACTGTTTTTT
- | - | TRBJ1-1 | TRBV29-1 | CSVGTPSAFF | TGCAGCGTTGGTACCCCAAGTGCTTTCTTT
- | - | TRBJ2-1 | TRBV6-4 | CASSVEAGSYNEQFF | TGTGCCAGCAGTGTGGAAGCGGGCTCCTACAATGAGCAGTTCTTC
many | - | TRBJ1-1 | TRBV30 | CAWSLRGTTRDTEAFF | TGTGCCTGGAGTTTAAGGGGAACCACGAGGGACACTGAAGCTTTCTTT
- | - | TRBJ2-1 | TRBV30 | CAWVPLDSSYNEQFF | TGTGCCTGGGTCCCTCTGGATAGCTCCTACAATGAGCAGTTCTTC
- | - | TRBJ2-5 | TRBV5-8 | CASSLIGVQETQYF | TGTGCCAGCAGTCTGATCGGAGTCCAAGAGACCCAGTACTTC
many | TRBD1 | TRBJ1-5 | TRBV19 | CASSIPGQHNQPQHF | TGTGCCAGTAGTATACCGGGACAGCACAATCAGCCCCAGCATTTT
many | - | TRBJ1-1 | TRBV7-6 | CASSLGGGEAFF | TGTGCCAGCAGCTTAGGAGGCGGTGAAGCTTTCTTT
many | TRBD1 | TRBJ2-7 | TRBV20-1 | CSARDFGTGAYEQYF | TGCAGTGCTAGAGATTTCGGGACAGGAGCCTACGAGCAGTACTTC
- | - | TRBJ2-1 | TRBV6-1 | CASSPQRSHNEQFF | TGTGCCAGCAGTCCGCAGCGGTCTCACAATGAGCAGTTCTTC